Following are 4 T cell receptor beta chains from one sample sequenced in a study of blood T cell repertoires in COVID-19. Generated by immunoSEQ multiplex PCR, the TCRdb table keeps only in-frame clones and is missing some. The sample consists of 200,000 or so clones, around 90% of them appearing once. The sample was peripheral blood. These receptors were taken from a man in his 60s who had recovered from COVID-19.

The chain combines TRBV23-1 with TRBJ1-6; weak D call: TRBD1 (6 bases). TRBV23-1 is an open reading frame, and its role is uncertain. The V and J ends lost 6 bases and 5 bases respectively, with 8 bases between them. The CDR3 loop spans 13 amino acids. CDR3 DNA sequence: TGCGCCAGCAGCGGGGACAATAATTCACCCCTCCACTTT. This gives the protein CASSGDNNSPLHF.

The chain recombines TRBV7-2 with TRBJ1-4, with 7 positions matching TRBD1. Germline V lookup: CDR1 SGHTA, CDR2 FQGNSA. The CDR3 consists of 14 residues. Trimming took 5 bases from V and 4 from J; bases not matched to a gene: 4. The CDR3: CASSPGQNNEKLFF. For the CDR3, the DNA is TGTGCCAGCAGCCCGGGACAGAATAATGAAAAACTGTTTTTT.

V is TRBV2 and J is TRBJ2-7, with D possibly TRBD1 on 7 matching bases. Deletions cut 6 bases from V and 1 base from J, with 16 bases between. Germline CDR1 and CDR2: SNHLY and FYNNEI. This CDR3 region has 15 residues. The CDR3 loop reads CASRTNQGGSYEQYF. In nucleotides, the CDR3 is TGTGCCAGCAGAACAAACCAGGGGGGATCCTACGAGCAGTACTTC.

The V gene is TRBV6-5, the J gene TRBJ2-1; D gene unclear. This CDR3 has 15 amino acids. Germline CDR1 MNHEY, CDR2 SVGAGI. V was pared by 1 base and J by 3 bases, with 10 bases between. CDR3 sequence (DNA): TGTGCCAGCAGTTACTTTACTGGTGACTACAATGAGCAGTTCTTC. Amino acids: CASSYFTGDYNEQFF.